The 24 T cell receptor beta chains listed next were all sequenced from one sample in a study of T cells in Graves' hyperthyroidism and ophthalmopathy. Amplification of TCR beta CDR3 regions was performed using RNA transcripts as template. HTBI primers were the set used in a first-round RT-PCR of the TCR CDR3. MiXCR, applied by TCRdb to the multiplex PCR reads, yields one record per CDR3 protein. In the table there are approximately 590,000 distinct CDR3 sequences, more than 45% of which are singletons. Sequenced sample: peripheral blood or thyroid tissue (not recorded which). These receptors all stem from a woman under 30 with Graves' hyperthyroidism.

The rearrangement joins TRBV20-1 to TRBJ2-7, with TRBD2 matching 12 bases. Germline V CDR1 and CDR2: DFQATT, SNEGSKA (reference sequence). J was trimmed by 2 bases and V by 1 base; bases with no gene match: 15. The CDR3 contains 19 residues. This CDR3 is CSARAREGLAGFGPYEQYF. CDR3 nucleotides: TGCAGTGCTAGAGCCAGGGAAGGACTAGCGGGATTTGGGCCCTACGAGCAGTACTTC.

This sequence joins TRBV7-6 and TRBJ1-1; a weak D match, TRBD1 (6 bases). Per the germline V gene, CDR1 is SGHVS and CDR2 is FNYEAQ. The V and J ends lost 6 bases and 4 bases respectively, with 15 bases between them. This CDR3 has 14 residues. The CDR3 sequence: CASRWTAGGTEAFF. Here the CDR3 DNA reads TGTGCCAGCAGGTGGACAGCGGGGGGCACTGAAGCTTTCTTT.

V is TRBV19 and J is TRBJ1-2; TRBD1 might be the D (6 bases). CDR3 size: 12 residues. Germline CDR1 is LNHDA and CDR2 is SQIVND (reference sequence). V lost 6 bases and J 4 bases, leaving 9 bases between the germline ends. This chain's CDR3 is CASRQGPYGYTF. CDR3 in DNA: TGTGCCAGTAGACAGGGACCCTATGGCTACACCTTC.

The V call is TRBV7-2, the J call TRBJ1-5; D is unresolved. With 6 bases removed from V and 4 bases from J, the gap between germline ends came to 16 bases. Germline V lookup: CDR1 SGHTA, CDR2 FQGNSA. CDR3 length equals 15 residues. The CDR3 sequence: CASSLNPVINQPQHF. In DNA, the CDR3 is TGTGCCAGCAGTTTAAATCCCGTGATAAATCAGCCCCAGCATTTT.

There are many counts of this clonotype. The chain combines TRBV7-8 with TRBJ2-5, with D uncertain. Germline CDR1 reads SGHVS; CDR2 reads FQNEAQ. The germline V and J ends were trimmed by 7 bases and 4 bases, with 19 bases remaining between them. This CDR3 is 15 amino acids long. The CDR3 protein is CASNHRYGPLETQYF. The CDR3 coding sequence is TGTGCCAGCAACCACAGATATGGACCCCTAGAGACCCAGTACTTC.

This clonotype occurred a few times. CDR3 sequence (DNA): TGTGCCAGCTCACCTCAGACGAACACTGAAGCTTTCTTT. Encoded protein: CASSPQTNTEAFF. The chain employs TRBV18 and TRBJ1-1; D call uncertain. Germline V CDR1 and CDR2: KGHSH, LQKENI. The CDR3 covers 13 residues. Trimming cost V 3 bases and J 1 base, with 6 bases left between them.

The J gene is TRBJ1-5, the V gene TRBV20-1; D remains unclear. The CDR3 extends over 13 amino acids. V lost 6 bases and J lost 4, with 13 bases in between. From germline, CDR1 is DFQATT and CDR2 SNEGSKA (reference sequence). Here the CDR3 DNA reads TGCAGTGCAAAGGGAATTGGGAATCAGCCCCAGCATTTT. Residues: CSAKGIGNQPQHF.

This clonotype showed up just a few times. The chain recombines TRBV10-3 with TRBJ2-7; the D gene is possibly TRBD1 (6 bases). Germline lookup yields CDR1 ENHRY and CDR2 SYGVKD. There are 14 residues in the CDR3. V gave up 10 bases and J gave up 2 bases, with 18 bases separating them. In DNA form, the CDR3 reads TGTGCCAGCACTACGACAGGATCAACCTACGAGCAGTACTTC. Protein sequence: CASTTTGSTYEQYF.

In this sample, this clonotype turned up many times. The germline gene is not matched at one end of the junction; a read error may be the cause. This chain links TRBV7-3 with TRBJ2-5; D remains unclear. In germline, CDR1 is SGHTA, CDR2 FQGTGA. There are 13 residues in the CDR3. The CDR3, as DNA: TGCGCCAGCAGCCAAGGCGGACAAGAGACCCAGTACTTC. It encodes CASSQGGQETQYF.

This chain uses TRBV2 with TRBJ1-1; 9 bases fit TRBD1. The V segment lost 4 bases and the J segment 3 bases; nucleotides outside the gene matches: 9. The CDR3 covers 16 residues. Germline V gene lookup returns CDR1 SNHLY and CDR2 FYNNEI. CDR3: CASSVPDRGGDTEAFF. The CDR3 DNA reads as TGTGCCAGCAGTGTCCCGGACAGGGGCGGGGACACTGAAGCTTTCTTT.

The gene calls are TRBV19 and TRBJ2-7; 13 bases line up with TRBD2. V was pared by 5 bases and J by 6 bases, with 7 bases of the junction left unmatched. The CDR3 extends over 15 amino acids. Germline lookup yields CDR1 LNHDA and CDR2 SQIVND (reference sequence). The CDR3 coding sequence is TGTGCCAGTAGTGCAACTAGCGGGAGGGCCGCCGAGCAGTACTTC. Its translation: CASSATSGRAAEQYF.

This clonotype came up a few times. The chain links TRBV20-1 to TRBJ2-5; no firm D call. Trimming shortened V by 3 bases and J by 9 bases, and 11 bases separated the two germline ends. Germline CDR1 and CDR2: DFQATT and SNEGSKA (reference sequence). This CDR3 is built from 11 residues. CDR3 amino acids: CSASQNWAQYF. The CDR3 nucleotides read TGCAGTGCTAGCCAGAACTGGGCCCAGTACTTC.

The chain recombines TRBV5-1 with TRBJ1-4; 8 bases line up with TRBD1. V was pared by 6 bases and J by 11 bases, with 9 bases of the junction left unmatched. Germline V CDR1 and CDR2: SGHRS, YFSETQ. This CDR3 region has 13 residues. CDR3 coding DNA: TGCGCCAGCACCCGGGACACAGGGGGGAAACTGTTTTTT. Translation gives CASTRDTGGKLFF.

With respect to this clonotype: This may come from a read error, since a much larger clone is one base off. V and J are TRBV7-8 and TRBJ1-1; D call uncertain. This CDR3 region has 15 residues. CDR1 is SGHVS and CDR2 is FQNEAQ in the germline V gene. Deletions cut 1 base from V and 4 bases from J, with 13 bases between. In nucleotides, the CDR3 is TGTGCCAGCAGCTTAGTGGTTGCAGCGATCACTGAAGCTTTCTTT. It specifies CASSLVVAAITEAFF. Supplemented by reference TRBV7-8 and TRBJ1-1, the full variable domain reads GAGVSQSPRYKVAKRGQDVALRCDPISGHVSLFWYQQALGQGPEFLTYFQNEAQLDKSGLPSDRFFAERPEGSVSTLKIQRTQQEDSAVYLCASSLVVAAITEAFFGQGTRLTVV.

This clonotype was seen at least ten times. Here the CDR3 reads CASSEFDRNYGYTF. The CDR3 coding sequence is TGTGCCAGCAGTGAATTCGACAGGAACTATGGCTACACCTTC. The chain links TRBV25-1 to TRBJ1-2, with a weak D call TRBD1 (6 bases). V lost 1 base and J lost 2, with 8 bases in between. Germline values: CDR1 MGHDK, CDR2 SYGVNS. The CDR3 is 14 residues long.

This clonotype came up many times. V is TRBV15 and J is TRBJ1-4; D is undetermined. Germline V lookup: CDR1 LNHNV, CDR2 YYDKDF (reference sequence). Trimming stripped 0 bases from V and 4 bases from J, with 9 bases between. This CDR3 is 15 amino acids long. CDR3 residues: CATSRDLADNEKLFF. The CDR3 DNA is TGTGCCACCAGCAGAGATCTTGCTGATAATGAAAAACTGTTTTTT.

This clonotype was recorded many times. CDR3 nucleotide sequence: TGTGCCAGCAGTGATTACAACAATCAGCCCCAGCATTTT. Its translation is CASSDYNNQPQHF. V and J are TRBV2 and TRBJ1-5; D ambiguous. The CDR3 is 13 residues long. Trimming took 3 bases from V and 3 from J, leaving 6 bases between them. Germline V lookup: CDR1 SNHLY, CDR2 FYNNEI.

Ten or more counts support this clonotype. The gene calls are TRBV7-9 and TRBJ1-3, with unresolved D. Trimming pared 2 bases from V and 0 bases from J, leaving 8 bases between. Per the germline V gene, CDR1 is SEHNR and CDR2 is FQNEAQ (reference sequence). There are 15 residues in the CDR3. The CDR3 nucleotides read TGTGCCAGCAGCTTATCCCGGGACTCTGGAAACACCATATATTTT. This sequence encodes CASSLSRDSGNTIYF.

This clonotype has more than one count but fewer than ten. The rearrangement joins TRBV2 to TRBJ1-2, with D hard to call. This CDR3 has 12 amino acids. In germline, CDR1 is SNHLY, CDR2 FYNNEI. The V end was cut by 3 bases, the J end by 5 bases, with 7 bases between. The DNA for the CDR3 is TGTGCCAGCAGTGATGCAGAGTATGGCTACACCTTC. It is translated as CASSDAEYGYTF.

The V gene is TRBV24-1, the J gene TRBJ1-2; D unresolved. Germline V CDR1 and CDR2: KGHDR, SFDVKD. Trimming removed 7 bases from V and 2 bases from J, with 16 bases in between. The CDR3 has 15 residues. Here the CDR3 reads CATSYEGLHNYGYTF. Written as DNA, the CDR3 is TGTGCCACCAGCTATGAAGGACTGCACAACTATGGCTACACCTTC.

The chain combines TRBV27 with TRBJ1-1; D gene ambiguous. CDR1 is MNHEY, CDR2 SMNVEV, per germline (reference sequence). The CDR3 length is 13 residues. V lost 2 bases and J 6 bases, leaving 10 bases between the germline ends. The CDR3 DNA is TGTGCCAGCAGTTTAAATGGGTTCCCTGAAGCTTTCTTT. Translating it yields CASSLNGFPEAFF.

The rearrangement joins TRBV11-2 to TRBJ2-5, with 10 bases that match TRBD2. With V trimmed by 3 bases and J by 4 bases, 11 bases remained unmatched. The germline CDR1 and CDR2 sequences are SGHAT and FQNNGV. This CDR3 is built from 17 residues. The CDR3: CASSFGVEASGRETQYF. The CDR3 DNA reads as TGTGCCAGCAGCTTCGGAGTCGAAGCTAGCGGGAGAGAGACCCAGTACTTC.

Concerning this clonotype itself: Since the CDR3 does not end with the conserved phenylalanine or tryptophan, this likely comes from a read error. The chain joins TRBV19 to TRBJ2-7; D unresolved. The CDR3 runs to 14 residues. The germline V and J ends were trimmed by 4 bases and 7 bases, with 17 bases remaining between them. The germline CDR1 and CDR2 sequences are LNHDA and SQIVND (reference sequence). The CDR3 DNA is TGTGCCAGTAGTACCACGAGACTCGCCTCGGAGCAGTACCTC. Translation: CASSTTRLASEQYL.

This clonotype was detected a few times. V is TRBV10-3 and J is TRBJ1-4; D is unresolved. The CDR3 consists of 13 residues. Per germline, CDR1 ENHRY and CDR2 SYGVKD. V dropped 10 bases and J dropped 4 bases, with 13 bases sitting between them. The DNA of the CDR3 is TGTGCCAGCACGGAAGGGAATAATGAAAAACTGTTTTTT. Its protein is CASTEGNNEKLFF.